These T cell receptor beta chains were read from a single sample in a study of spatial heterogeneity in lung cancer. Each CDR3 protein gets one entry after TCRdb re-called the 5' RACE reads with MiXCR. The table records over 90,000 distinct CDR3 sequences, roughly 10% of them present only once. Sequences were derived from PBMCs, sampled at surgery. The receptors here all came from a male donor with early-stage non-small cell lung cancer. Both conserved end residues are part of each CDR3. The order of the fields is V gene, J gene, CDR3 length, clone size, CDR3 protein. Some rows have no size entry. The others give once, few or many, or a class for an expanded clone.

v_call: TRBV5-1; j_call: TRBJ2-5; cdr3_length: 14; clone_size: many; cdr3_aa: CASSLTGRQETQYF
v_call: TRBV29-1; j_call: TRBJ2-3; cdr3_length: 12; clone_size: many; cdr3_aa: CSAHTDTDTQYF
v_call: TRBV19; j_call: TRBJ1-5; cdr3_length: 16; clone_size: many; cdr3_aa: CASTNTLTGGSQPQHF
v_call: TRBV6-2/TRBV6-3; j_call: TRBJ2-3; cdr3_length: 15; clone_size: NA; cdr3_aa: CASSRLRGLADTQYF
v_call: TRBV24-1; j_call: TRBJ2-2; cdr3_length: 16; clone_size: few; cdr3_aa: CATSESNSANTGELFF
v_call: TRBV2; j_call: TRBJ2-7; cdr3_length: 13; clone_size: many; cdr3_aa: CASSGQVPHEQYF
v_call: TRBV12-3/TRBV12-4; j_call: TRBJ2-7; cdr3_length: 15; clone_size: many; cdr3_aa: CASSFSVRGTYEQYF
v_call: TRBV20-1; j_call: TRBJ1-2; cdr3_length: 13; clone_size: few; cdr3_aa: CSAREQLNYGYTF
v_call: TRBV28; j_call: TRBJ2-2; cdr3_length: 14; clone_size: few; cdr3_aa: CASIAYRGSGELFF
v_call: TRBV7-6; j_call: TRBJ2-3; cdr3_length: 16; clone_size: NA; cdr3_aa: CASRPVGRRGGDTQYF
v_call: TRBV5-4; j_call: TRBJ2-4; cdr3_length: 16; clone_size: few; cdr3_aa: CASSPWTEVAKNIQYF
v_call: TRBV20-1; j_call: TRBJ1-2; cdr3_length: 14; clone_size: few; cdr3_aa: CSATSDRIGYGYTF
v_call: TRBV3-1; j_call: TRBJ1-1; cdr3_length: 15; clone_size: NA; cdr3_aa: CASSHQGAGNSEAFF
v_call: TRBV28; j_call: TRBJ2-1; cdr3_length: 14; clone_size: few; cdr3_aa: CASSPLGGQNEQFF
v_call: TRBV5-4; j_call: TRBJ2-2; cdr3_length: 15; clone_size: NA; cdr3_aa: CASGLGGRGTGELFF
v_call: TRBV7-2; j_call: TRBJ1-2; cdr3_length: 12; clone_size: NA; cdr3_aa: CASSTQGYGYTF
v_call: TRBV2; j_call: TRBJ2-7; cdr3_length: 13; clone_size: many; cdr3_aa: CASSRRTGLEQYF
v_call: TRBV9; j_call: TRBJ1-1; cdr3_length: 14; clone_size: few; cdr3_aa: CASSVDGGLTEAFF
v_call: TRBV5-1; j_call: TRBJ2-2; cdr3_length: 16; clone_size: NA; cdr3_aa: CASSYSGTTNTGELFF
v_call: TRBV2; j_call: TRBJ1-6; cdr3_length: 13; clone_size: NA; cdr3_aa: CASSEALNSPLHF
v_call: TRBV12-3/TRBV12-4; j_call: TRBJ1-4; cdr3_length: 15; clone_size: many; cdr3_aa: CASSRRTGGGSQLFF
v_call: TRBV20-1; j_call: TRBJ1-4; cdr3_length: 14; clone_size: many; cdr3_aa: CSARSGVDSEKLFF
v_call: TRBV5-4; j_call: TRBJ2-7; cdr3_length: 13; clone_size: NA; cdr3_aa: CASSRQDSYEQYF
v_call: TRBV6-5; j_call: TRBJ2-3; cdr3_length: 15; clone_size: NA; cdr3_aa: CASSYSEWSTDTQYF
v_call: TRBV12-3/TRBV12-4; j_call: TRBJ1-1; cdr3_length: 13; clone_size: many; cdr3_aa: CASSLMGGAEAFF
v_call: TRBV10-3; j_call: TRBJ2-1; cdr3_length: 13; clone_size: few; cdr3_aa: CAISESGRDEQFF
v_call: TRBV7-6; j_call: TRBJ2-2; cdr3_length: 21; clone_size: once; cdr3_aa: CASSLTPGTSGGAANTGELFF
v_call: TRBV7-8; j_call: TRBJ2-7; cdr3_length: 13; clone_size: few; cdr3_aa: CASSWGGSYEQYF
v_call: TRBV4-1; j_call: TRBJ2-5; cdr3_length: 17; clone_size: NA; cdr3_aa: CASSQDSPSGGQETQYF
v_call: TRBV7-9; j_call: TRBJ1-4; cdr3_length: 13; clone_size: NA; cdr3_aa: CASSPVVNEKLFF
v_call: TRBV2; j_call: TRBJ2-2; cdr3_length: 12; clone_size: many; cdr3_aa: CASSAGPGELFF
v_call: TRBV4-1; j_call: TRBJ2-7; cdr3_length: 16; clone_size: many; cdr3_aa: CASSQGPGGDFYEQYF
v_call: TRBV5-1; j_call: TRBJ1-1; cdr3_length: 15; clone_size: many; cdr3_aa: CASSLANVGDTEAFF
v_call: TRBV7-9; j_call: TRBJ1-2; cdr3_length: 13; clone_size: many; cdr3_aa: CASSLGSGGDLTF
v_call: TRBV5-1; j_call: TRBJ2-3; cdr3_length: 17; clone_size: NA; cdr3_aa: CASSLGDQAGGTDTQYF
v_call: TRBV29-1; j_call: TRBJ1-5; cdr3_length: 13; clone_size: many; cdr3_aa: CSVEERSNQPQHF
v_call: TRBV18; j_call: TRBJ1-5; cdr3_length: 16; clone_size: many; cdr3_aa: CASSPGTGEGFWPQHF
v_call: TRBV5-1; j_call: TRBJ2-1; cdr3_length: 17; clone_size: many; cdr3_aa: CASSSRTSGGAYNEQFF
v_call: TRBV7-9; j_call: TRBJ2-7; cdr3_length: 16; clone_size: NA; cdr3_aa: CASSLGAQGALNEQYF
v_call: TRBV4-2; j_call: TRBJ2-1; cdr3_length: 11; clone_size: many; cdr3_aa: CASSQVDEQFF